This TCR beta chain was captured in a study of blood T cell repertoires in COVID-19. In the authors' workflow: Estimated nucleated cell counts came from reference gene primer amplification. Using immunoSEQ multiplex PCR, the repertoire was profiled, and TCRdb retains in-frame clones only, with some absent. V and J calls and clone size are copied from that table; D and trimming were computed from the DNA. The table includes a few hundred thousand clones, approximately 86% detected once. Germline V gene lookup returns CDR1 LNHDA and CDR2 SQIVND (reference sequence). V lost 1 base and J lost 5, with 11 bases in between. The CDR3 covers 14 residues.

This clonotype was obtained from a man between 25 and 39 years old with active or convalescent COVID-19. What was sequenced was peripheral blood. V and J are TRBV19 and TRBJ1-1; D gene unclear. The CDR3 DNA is TGTGCCAGTAGTATAGCAGGAGGATGGACTGAAGCTTTCTTT. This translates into CASSIAGGWTEAFF.